The 10 T cell receptor beta chains below all came from one sample that was sequenced in a study of graft-versus-host responses after intestinal transplantation. Profiling relied on immunoSEQ multiplex PCR, and the TCRdb table lists in-frame clones only, not all of them. The table records 13,000 to 15,000 clones, 35% to 40% of them present only once. Sequences were derived from alloreactive CD4+ T cells from a mixed lymphocyte reaction culture, sampled before intestinal transplant. Noted subset: CFSE-low proliferating T cells sorted from roughly 6-day pre-transplant mixed lymphocyte reaction (GvH or HvG direction). The source is a human patient who received an intestinal transplant.

This chain links TRBV18 with TRBJ1-4; 7 bases fit TRBD1. Germline assignment: CDR1 KGHSH and CDR2 LQKENI. The CDR3 loop spans 16 amino acids. V shed 1 base and J 3 bases; nucleotides not matched to a gene: 5. Written as DNA, the CDR3 is TGTGCCAGCTCACCACAGGGGGCGCAGGCTAATGAAAAACTGTTTTTT. This sequence encodes CASSPQGAQANEKLFF.

This clone was seen only a few times. The chain recombines TRBV29-1 with TRBJ1-1, with D possibly matching TRBD1 (6 bases). V gave up 4 bases and J gave up 0 bases, with 9 bases separating them. Germline assignment: CDR1 SQVTM and CDR2 ANQGSEA. The length of the CDR3 is 13 residues. CDR3 bases: TGCAGCGTTGCTGGACAGCTGAACACTGAAGCTTTCTTT. It encodes CSVAGQLNTEAFF.

The chain links TRBV10-3 to TRBJ2-3; 11 bases are a match to TRBD2. Germline CDR1 is ENHRY and CDR2 is SYGVKD. V shed 6 bases and J 1 base; nucleotides not matched to a gene: 6. CDR3 size: 16 residues. The CDR3 spells CAISNELAGGTDTQYF. CDR3 nucleotides: TGTGCCATCAGCAACGAACTAGCGGGAGGCACAGATACGCAGTATTTT.

The V gene is TRBV11-3, the J gene TRBJ1-1; TRBD1 might be the D (5 bases). Germline CDR1 SGHNT, CDR2 YENEEA. The CDR3 contains 16 residues. V gave up 7 bases and J gave up 1 base, with 19 bases separating them. The CDR3 loop reads CASTPLTQGANTEAFF. The CDR3, as DNA: TGTGCCAGCACCCCGCTTACGCAGGGTGCGAACACTGAAGCTTTCTTT.

The chain uses TRBV7-9 and TRBJ2-7; possibly TRBD1 for D (5 bases). CDR3 length: 12 residues. V lost 0 bases to trimming and J lost 9 bases, with 9 bases between them. Germline CDR1 and CDR2: SEHNR and FQNEAQ (reference sequence). As DNA, the CDR3 is TGTGCCAGCAGCTTAGCAGGGGCAGGGCAGTACTTC. Encoded protein: CASSLAGAGQYF. The whole variable domain, remainder taken from reference TRBV7-9 and TRBJ2-7, is DTGVSQNPRHKITKRGQNVTFRCDPISEHNRLYWYRQTLGQGPEFLTYFQNEAQLEKSRLLSDRFSAERPKGSFSTLEIQRTEQGDSAMYLCASSLAGAGQYFGPGTRLTVT.

A few counts support this clone. V gene TRBV10-3 combines with J gene TRBJ2-1; 11 nucleotides agree with TRBD2. This CDR3 is 18 amino acids long. Germline values: CDR1 ENHRY, CDR2 SYGVKD. After removal of 5 bases from V and 0 bases from J, the junction contained 9 bases not matched to a gene. The CDR3 DNA is TGTGCCATCAGTACAACTAGCGGGGGACAGAGCTCCTACAATGAGCAGTTCTTC. This gives the protein CAISTTSGGQSSYNEQFF.

J is TRBJ2-3 and V is TRBV19; TRBD2 aligns across 7 bases. The V gene end was trimmed by 6 bases and the J gene end by 0 bases; junction bases not matched to a gene: 9. This CDR3 has 16 amino acids. The germline V gene encodes CDR1 LNHDA and CDR2 SQIVND (reference sequence). CDR3 DNA: TGTGCCAGTAGACGCCTGGCTAGCGGTAGCACAGATACGCAGTATTTT. Amino acid sequence: CASRRLASGSTDTQYF.

This clone was seen a few times. V gene TRBV11-2 combines with J gene TRBJ2-3; 7 bases agree with TRBD2. Trimming cost V 2 bases and J 5 bases; bases outside gene matches: 4. This CDR3 contains 14 residues. Per the germline V gene, CDR1 is SGHAT and CDR2 is FQNNGV. CDR3 bases: TGTGCCAGCAGCTTATCGGGGGGAATAGATACGCAGTATTTT. Encoded protein: CASSLSGGIDTQYF. The full variable domain, with the rest looked up from reference TRBV11-2 and TRBJ2-3, is EAGVAQSPRYKIIEKRQSVAFWCNPISGHATLYWYQQILGQGPKLLIQFQNNGVVDDSQLPKDRFSAERLKGVDSTLKIQPAKLEDSAVYLCASSLSGGIDTQYFGPGTRLTVL.

A few counts support this clone. The chain has TRBV5-6 and TRBJ1-1, with D uncertain. Germline CDR1 is SGHDT and CDR2 is YYEEEE. V lost 0 bases and J 10 bases, leaving 10 bases between the germline ends. The CDR3 runs to 12 residues. CDR3 loop: CASSLAGNGAFF. The CDR3 bases are TGTGCCAGCAGCTTGGCCGGGAATGGAGCTTTCTTT.

Points on this clone: The same CDR3 can be traced to other DNA sequences in this sample. V is TRBV2 and J is TRBJ1-1; 7 bases agree with TRBD1. There are 13 residues in the CDR3. V lost 5 bases and J lost 1; bases outside the gene matches: 1. Germline V gene lookup returns CDR1 SNHLY and CDR2 FYNNEI. The CDR3 protein is CASSRQGNTEAFF. DNA of the CDR3: TGTGCCAGCAGTCGACAGGGGAACACTGAAGCTTTCTTT.